These T cell receptor beta chains were read from a single sample in a study of chronic HIV infection and antiretroviral therapy. TCRdb recomputed calls from the 5' RACE reads with MiXCR, one row per CDR3 protein. Of more than 25,000 distinct CDR3 sequences in the sample, more than 7.5% are singletons; the top ten hold 2% to 2.5%. Sequencing input: peripheral blood. These receptors came from an adult who had HIV and had not received antiretroviral therapy, or was an uninfected healthy control (not recorded which). The CDR3 runs from the conserved cysteine through the conserved F or W. A D gene is named only where the DNA matches it firmly. Rows may omit the clone size; those that give it use once, few, many or a size class.

NA	TRBV11-2	NA	TRBJ1-6	CASSFERSGYYSPLHF	TGTGCCAGCAGCTTTGAACGTTCCGGTTATTATTCACCCCTCCACTTT
NA	TRBV29-1	NA	TRBJ1-1	CSSLGVNTEAFF	TGCAGCTCCCTGGGGGTGAACACTGAAGCTTTCTTT
many	TRBV7-2	NA	TRBJ2-7	CASSFDYDEQYF	TGTGCCAGCAGCTTTGACTACGACGAGCAGTACTTC
NA	TRBV2	NA	TRBJ1-1	CASSGEASTEAFF	TGTGCCAGCAGCGGGGAGGCGAGCACTGAAGCTTTCTTT
NA	TRBV7-9	NA	TRBJ2-3	CASSLGSADTQYF	TGTGCCAGCAGCTTAGGCTCAGCAGATACGCAGTATTTT
many	TRBV4-3	TRBD1	TRBJ2-7	CASSQDAGGGQYF	TGCGCCAGCAGCCAAGATGCAGGGGGCGGGCAGTACTTC
NA	TRBV29-1	TRBD1	TRBJ2-3	CSATGGGTDTQYF	TGCAGCGCTACAGGGGGCGGCACAGATACGCAGTATTTT
NA	TRBV29-1	NA	TRBJ1-1	CSVQGRLNTEAFF	TGCAGCGTACAGGGCAGACTGAACACTGAAGCTTTCTTT
few	TRBV2	NA	TRBJ2-4	CASRSDRAKNIQYF	TGTGCCAGCAGAAGCGACAGAGCCAAAAACATTCAGTACTTC
many	TRBV7-8	NA	TRBJ2-1	CASSLRLEAYEQFF	TGTGCCAGCAGCTTAAGGTTGGAGGCGTATGAGCAGTTCTTC
many	TRBV10-3	TRBD2	TRBJ2-5	CAISDPGLAGGETQYF	TGTGCCATCAGTGACCCCGGACTAGCGGGGGGAGAGACCCAGTACTTC
many	TRBV27	NA	TRBJ2-3	CASSLAGASTDTQYF	TGTGCCAGCAGTTTAGCGGGGGCTAGCACAGATACGCAGTATTTT
few	TRBV7-2	NA	TRBJ2-2	CASSRGLRGELFF	TGTGCCAGCAGCCGCGGTCTTCGGGGGGAGCTGTTTTTT
many	TRBV25-1	NA	TRBJ2-7	CASSDGYEQYF	TGTGCCAGCAGTGACGGGTACGAGCAGTACTTC
many	TRBV3-1	TRBD1	TRBJ1-5	CASSQVLLRDRNQPQHF	TGTGCCAGCAGCCAAGTCCTACTCCGGGACAGGAATCAGCCCCAGCATTTT
many	TRBV5-5	TRBD1	TRBJ1-2	CASSSTRDREDYGYTF	TGTGCCAGCAGCTCTACCAGGGACAGGGAAGACTATGGCTACACCTTC
NA	TRBV10-3	TRBD2	TRBJ2-3	CAISESNGGVGDTQYF	TGTGCCATCAGTGAATCGAATGGGGGGGTTGGAGATACGCAGTATTTT
NA	TRBV6-2/TRBV6-3	NA	TRBJ2-5	CASSPRTPRYQETQYF	TGTGCCAGCAGTCCACGGACACCTCGGTACCAAGAGACCCAGTACTTC
NA	TRBV6-2/TRBV6-3	TRBD1	TRBJ1-1	CASSFAGGAFTEAFF	TGTGCCAGCAGTTTCGCAGGGGGCGCGTTCACTGAAGCTTTCTTT
many	TRBV7-2	NA	TRBJ2-1	CASSSEIYNEQFF	TGTGCCAGCAGCTCCGAAATCTACAATGAGCAGTTCTTC
NA	TRBV9	TRBD2	TRBJ2-3	CASSVTAGGTDTQYF	TGTGCCAGCAGCGTTACTGCGGGGGGCACAGATACGCAGTATTTT
NA	TRBV4-3	NA	TRBJ1-6	CASSQETGMNSPLHF	TGCGCCAGCAGCCAAGAAACGGGCATGAATTCACCCCTCCACTTT
few	TRBV10-2	NA	TRBJ2-7	CASSEGSSYEQYF	TGCGCCAGCAGTGAGGGGAGCTCCTACGAGCAGTACTTC
NA	TRBV14	NA	TRBJ2-2	CASSPGTGELFF	TGTGCCAGCAGCCCGGGGACCGGGGAGCTGTTTTTT
many	TRBV6-4	NA	TRBJ2-6	CASRQETSGANVLTF	TGTGCCAGTAGGCAAGAGACCTCTGGGGCCAACGTCCTGACTTTC
many	TRBV4-3	TRBD2	TRBJ2-7	CASSQESGVAGPTYEQYF	TGCGCCAGCAGCCAAGAATCGGGAGTAGCGGGGCCTACCTACGAGCAGTACTTC
many	TRBV28	TRBD1	TRBJ1-2	CASSFPLRQGMGGYTF	TGTGCCAGCAGTTTTCCCCTGAGACAGGGAATGGGGGGCTACACCTTC
NA	TRBV2	NA	TRBJ2-1	CASSDTSRDPSVFYNEQFF	TGTGCCAGCAGTGACACTTCGAGGGACCCTAGCGTTTTCTACAATGAGCAGTTCTTC
few	TRBV29-1	TRBD1	TRBJ1-6	CSVPSGTGENSPLHF	TGCAGCGTCCCCTCGGGGACAGGGGAGAACTCACCCCTCCACTTT
many	TRBV18	TRBD2	TRBJ2-4	CASSPRDYSIQYF	TGTGCCAGCTCACCACGGGACTATAGCATTCAGTACTTC
NA	TRBV6-2/TRBV6-3	NA	TRBJ1-5	CASSQGEPQHF	TGTGCCAGCAGCCAAGGGGAGCCCCAGCATTTT
NA	TRBV7-2	TRBD1	TRBJ1-2	CASSAQGNYGYTF	TGTGCCAGCAGCGCACAGGGGAACTATGGCTACACCTTC
many	TRBV6-6	TRBD1	TRBJ2-1	CASSYRGGVSPNSYNEQFF	TGTGCCAGCAGTTACCGAGGGGGCGTATCACCCAACTCCTACAATGAGCAGTTCTTC
many	TRBV24-1	NA	TRBJ2-1	CATSDLREESYNEQFF	TGTGCCACCAGTGATTTGCGGGAAGAGTCCTACAATGAGCAGTTCTTC
NA	TRBV2	NA	TRBJ2-3	CASSEVNSLADTQYF	TGTGCCAGCAGTGAGGTCAATTCACTGGCGGATACGCAGTATTTT
few	TRBV7-9	TRBD1	TRBJ2-5	CASRHGQGHETQYF	TGTGCCAGCAGACACGGACAGGGGCACGAGACCCAGTACTTC
NA	TRBV15	TRBD1	TRBJ1-2	CATSPRTGGYTF	TGTGCCACCAGCCCCCGGACAGGTGGCTACACCTTC
few	TRBV29-1	TRBD1	TRBJ1-2	CSVDRTGVIYGYTF	TGCAGCGTTGACAGGACAGGGGTTATCTATGGCTACACCTTC
few	TRBV4-2	NA	TRBJ2-5	CASSQTEASQETQYF	TGTGCCAGCAGCCAAACAGAAGCTAGCCAAGAGACCCAGTACTTC
many	TRBV20-1	TRBD2	TRBJ2-1	CSAMGLAVSSYNEQFF	TGCAGTGCTATGGGACTAGCGGTTAGCTCCTACAATGAGCAGTTCTTC
many	TRBV5-1	TRBD1	TRBJ1-1	CASSPDRATEAFF	TGCGCCAGCAGTCCGGACAGGGCCACTGAAGCTTTCTTT
NA	TRBV6-2/TRBV6-3	NA	TRBJ2-1	CASSYGGAADNEQFF	TGTGCCAGCAGTTACGGGGGGGCCGCCGACAATGAGCAGTTCTTC
NA	TRBV7-9	NA	TRBJ1-5	CASSTRESNQPQHF	TGTGCCAGCAGCACCAGGGAAAGCAATCAGCCCCAGCATTTT
NA	TRBV25-1	NA	TRBJ2-6	CASSALGQTLSGANVLTF	TGTGCCAGCAGTGCGCTAGGACAGACGCTCTCTGGGGCCAACGTCCTGACTTTC
few	TRBV10-3	TRBD1	TRBJ1-1	CAISEPGQGKDTEAFF	TGTGCCATCAGTGAACCGGGACAGGGGAAGGACACTGAAGCTTTCTTT
many	TRBV27	NA	TRBJ2-2	CASWAGTGELFF	TGTGCCTCTTGGGCGGGGACCGGGGAGCTGTTTTTT
many	TRBV7-2	TRBD1	TRBJ2-3	CASSPGQGGTDTQYF	TGTGCCAGCAGCCCAGGACAGGGAGGTACAGATACGCAGTATTTT